This TCR beta chain derives from a study of cytomegalovirus exposure and HLA in healthy donors. General observations from the study: It was 150 or so TCR beta chains that were listed as cytomegalovirus-associated.

Profiling relied on immunoSEQ multiplex PCR, and the TCRdb table lists in-frame clones only, not all of them. The data show 110,000 to 150,000 clones, approximately 94% seen once. This CDR3 has 13 residues. V lost 3 bases, J lost 2 bases, and 1 base stayed unmatched. Germline CDR1 reads MDHEN; CDR2 reads SYDVKM. With respect to this clone: The target antigen is unknown.

The chain combines TRBV28 with TRBJ2-7, with TRBD2 identical over 7 bases. The source material was PBMCs. This TCR was recovered from a man aged 18 to 30 in good health and CMV-seropositive. DNA of the CDR3: TGTGCCAGCAGTTTCGGGAGGCCCTACGAGCAGTACTTC. This encodes CASSFGRPYEQYF.